These T cell receptor beta chains were read from a single sample in a study of beta chain features in type 1 diabetes. The repertoire was sequenced with immunoSEQ multiplex PCR; TCRdb's copy has only in-frame clones and lacks some. The profile covers under 300,000 clones, with 25% to 30% appearing a single time and around 4% taken by the ten largest. Sequences were obtained from central memory CD4+ T cells from blood. The receptors derive from a man aged 30 to 45 in good health. The CDR3 runs from the conserved cysteine through the conserved F or W. D genes are given only for firm matches. Clone size is not always given. Where it is, it says once, few, many or a class for expanded clones.

cdr3_length	d_call	j_call	v_call	clone_size	cdr3_nt	cdr3_aa
13	TRBD2	TRBJ2-7	TRBV6-5	-	TGTGCCACCAGGGGACTAGCGAAACCCGAGCAGTACTTC	CATRGLAKPEQYF
17	TRBD2	TRBJ2-1	TRBV18	-	TGTGCCAGCTCACCACCAGCTAGCGGGGCTCACAGGGATGAGCAGTTCTTC	CASSPPASGAHRDEQFF
14	-	TRBJ1-6	TRBV2	few	TGTGCCAGCAGGGGGGCACCCAATAATTCACCCCTCCACTTT	CASRGAPNNSPLHF
16	TRBD1	TRBJ2-1	TRBV5-1	few	TGCGCCAGCAGCTTGACCCCAGGACAGGGGTCGAATGAGCAGTTCTTC	CASSLTPGQGSNEQFF
13	-	TRBJ2-5	TRBV5-6	few	TGTGCCAGCAGTTTCGGTAACCAAGAGACCCAGTACTTC	CASSFGNQETQYF
16	-	TRBJ2-4	TRBV18	-	TGTGCCAGCTCACCCGGAAGAGGAATAGCCAAAAACATTCAGTACTTC	CASSPGRGIAKNIQYF
14	TRBD1	TRBJ2-7	TRBV2	few	TGTGCCAGCAGACCCAACAGGGGGCAGAACGAGCAGTACTTC	CASRPNRGQNEQYF
14	-	TRBJ2-3	TRBV7-8	-	TGTGCCAGCAGCTTAGTTGGCCGCACAGATACGCAGTATTTT	CASSLVGRTDTQYF
11	-	TRBJ2-7	TRBV20-1	few	TGCAGTGCTCTCTCAGGGTGGAAGCAGTACTTC	CSALSGWKQYF
15	-	TRBJ1-5	TRBV5-6	-	TGTGCCAGCAGCTTGGGATCGGGGAGGCATCAGCCCCAGCATTTT	CASSLGSGRHQPQHF
14	-	TRBJ2-5	TRBV5-1	-	TGCGCCAGCAGCCGAGGGACGGGAAAAGAGACCCAGTACTTC	CASSRGTGKETQYF
16	TRBD2	TRBJ2-3	TRBV7-2	-	TGTGCCAGCAGCTTAACATACCGGGGCGGGGGAGATACGCAGTATTTT	CASSLTYRGGGDTQYF
14	-	TRBJ2-3	TRBV10-3	-	TGTGCCATCAGCTTAGACTCCACAACAGATACGCAGTATTTT	CAISLDSTTDTQYF